The present TCR beta chain was sequenced within a study of blood T cell repertoires in COVID-19. V shed 4 bases and J shed 5 bases, with 12 bases lying between them. This CDR3 is built from 13 residues. From germline, CDR1 is SGDLS and CDR2 YYNGEE. TCRdb's copy holds only in-frame clones and misses some; the assay was immunoSEQ multiplex PCR. Of about 180,000 clones in the sample, about 84% were seen once. This receptor was taken from a person between 65 and 80 years old with COVID-19, enrolled during active disease. Source material: peripheral blood. The V gene is TRBV9, the J gene TRBJ1-2, with D perhaps TRBD1 (5 bases). In nucleotides, the CDR3 is TGTGCCAGCAGCCAGACAGAGGCTTATGGCTACACCTTC. Amino acid sequence: CASSQTEAYGYTF.